These 28 T cell receptor beta chains were all obtained from the same sample, sequenced in a study of T cell clones after liver transplantation. The data were produced by immunoSEQ multiplex PCR, yet TCRdb's version contains in-frame clones alone and is incomplete. The sample lists about 78,000 clones; 80% were seen once. The sample consisted of CD4+ T cells from blood, taken before liver transplant. The receptor source for this set is a human donor who received a liver transplant.

The chain employs TRBV7-9 and TRBJ2-3; D gene unclear. The CDR3 runs 15 residues. Trimming removed 4 bases from V and 0 bases from J, with 11 bases in between. CDR1 SEHNR and CDR2 FQNEAQ come from the germline V gene (reference sequence). In DNA form, the CDR3 reads TGTGCCAGCAGCTCTTTACAAGGGAGCACAGATACGCAGTATTTT. It is translated as CASSSLQGSTDTQYF.

The table lists this clone with a few counts. The chain joins TRBV19 to TRBJ1-1; 8 nucleotides line up with TRBD1. V shed 4 bases and J 10 bases; nucleotides not matched to a gene: 8. Per the germline V gene, CDR1 is LNHDA and CDR2 is SQIVND (reference sequence). This CDR3 has 13 residues. CDR3 loop: CASSTDREGRAFF. The CDR3 nucleotides are TGTGCCAGTAGTACGGACAGGGAAGGAAGAGCTTTCTTT.

This chain links TRBV6-1 with TRBJ1-1; 7 nucleotides match TRBD1. The CDR3 spans 13 residues. Trimming removed 8 bases from V and 6 bases from J; junction bases left unmatched: 9. Germline lookup yields CDR1 MNHNS and CDR2 SASEGT. CDR3 sequence: CASPGQQWAEAFF. In nucleotides, the CDR3 is TGTGCCAGCCCGGGACAGCAATGGGCTGAAGCTTTCTTT.

V gene TRBV30 combines with J gene TRBJ1-4; 9 nucleotides match TRBD1. Germline V lookup: CDR1 GTSNPN, CDR2 SVGIG (reference sequence). Trimming at V came to 5 bases and at J to 8 bases, leaving 12 bases not matched to a gene. The CDR3 has 15 residues. This chain's CDR3 is CAWSQKQGAWEKLFF. DNA for the CDR3: TGTGCCTGGTCCCAGAAACAGGGGGCCTGGGAAAAACTGTTTTTT.

This clone has only a few counts. The rearrangement links TRBV28 to TRBJ1-2; 8 bases match TRBD1. Trimming cost V 6 bases and J 4 bases; bases outside gene matches: 13. CDR3 size: 16 residues. In germline, CDR1 is MDHEN, CDR2 SYDVKM. CDR3 bases: TGTGCCAGCAGATCTCCTCCCGGGACAGGTGGCTATGGCTACACCTTC. Residues: CASRSPPGTGGYGYTF.

The gene calls are TRBV2 and TRBJ1-5; D gene ambiguous. Germline CDR1 is SNHLY and CDR2 is FYNNEI. The CDR3 contains 15 residues. With 4 bases removed from V and 7 bases from J, the gap between germline ends came to 17 bases. The CDR3 DNA reads TGTGCCAGCAGTGTCGCGGGAATCTCGGGGCAGCCCCAGCATTTT. Its translation is CASSVAGISGQPQHF.

The V and J genes are TRBV6-5 and TRBJ2-1; 8 bases line up with TRBD1. The CDR3 covers 14 residues. V lost 6 bases, J lost 6 bases, and 7 bases stayed unmatched. Germline assignment: CDR1 MNHEY and CDR2 SVGAGI. The DNA of the CDR3 is TGTGCCAGCAGCAAGGACAGGGTGGGCAATGAGCAGTTCTTC. It is translated as CASSKDRVGNEQFF.

The CDR3 here is CASSLGGKSYNEQFF. The CDR3 DNA is TGTGCCAGCAGCCTGGGGGGAAAATCCTACAATGAGCAGTTCTTC. V and J are TRBV5-4 and TRBJ2-1, with D possibly matching TRBD2 (6 bases). V lost 4 bases, J lost 1 base, and 12 bases lay in between. The CDR3 is made up of 15 amino acids. CDR1 is SGHNT, CDR2 YYREEE, per germline (reference sequence).

The chain has TRBV5-1 and TRBJ1-1; 7 positions agree with TRBD1. The junction had 3 bases not matched to a gene; V was cut back by 4 bases and J by 0 bases. Germline loops: CDR1 SGHRS, CDR2 YFSETQ. CDR3 size: 14 residues. The CDR3 DNA follows: TGCGCCAGCAGCAGGGACAGCCTGAACACTGAAGCTTTCTTT. Translated, it gives CASSRDSLNTEAFF.

This clone appeared once. V and J are TRBV5-1 and TRBJ1-1; 7 nucleotides match TRBD1. This CDR3 has 15 amino acids. V shed 0 bases and J 3 bases; nucleotides not matched to a gene: 5. Germline lookup yields CDR1 SGHRS and CDR2 YFSETQ. The chain's CDR3 is CASSLVGGDYTEAFF. The CDR3, as DNA: TGCGCCAGCAGCTTGGTAGGGGGCGACTACACTGAAGCTTTCTTT.

The chain carries TRBV7-2 and TRBJ2-1; D may be TRBD1 or TRBD2 (5 bases each). The CDR3 totals 15 residues. Trimming pared 2 bases from V and 7 bases from J, leaving 15 bases between. The germline V gene encodes CDR1 SGHTA and CDR2 FQGNSA. The CDR3 region has the DNA TGTGCCAGCAGCTTAAATATCCAGGGAGCGAATGAGCAGTTCTTC. It is translated as CASSLNIQGANEQFF.

This clone was found a few times. The J gene is TRBJ1-4, the V gene TRBV7-9; tentative D call: TRBD1 (5 bases). Trimming took 3 bases from V and 6 from J, leaving 14 bases between them. Germline V CDR1 and CDR2: SEHNR, FQNEAQ (reference sequence). The CDR3 sequence is 15 residues long. In DNA, the CDR3 is TGTGCCAGCAGCTTCCGGGGCCGTCGGGATGAAAAACTGTTTTTT. Its protein is CASSFRGRRDEKLFF.

J is TRBJ2-5 and V is TRBV10-3, with D perhaps being TRBD1 or TRBD2 (5 bases each). Germline CDR1 reads ENHRY; CDR2 reads SYGVKD. CDR3 length: 15 amino acids. V was clipped by 8 bases and J by 3 bases, with 19 bases between them. As DNA, the CDR3 is TGTGCCATCGGGACGGCCCTTGCTCGAGAAGAGACCCAGTACTTC. Encoded protein: CAIGTALAREETQYF.

V gene TRBV27 combines with J gene TRBJ1-2; 9 bases are shared with TRBD1. The V gene's germline CDR1 is MNHEY and CDR2 SMNVEV (reference sequence). The junction had 13 bases not matched to a gene; V was cut back by 1 base and J by 7 bases. The CDR3 has 17 residues. CDR3 amino acids: CASSLYPPGTGSGGYTF. DNA for the CDR3: TGTGCCAGCAGTTTATATCCCCCCGGGACAGGGTCGGGTGGCTACACCTTC.

The J gene is TRBJ1-5, the V gene TRBV29-1; no clear D. This CDR3 is 13 amino acids long. The V gene lost 7 bases and the J gene lost 6 bases, with 16 bases spanning the gap. Germline V gene data show CDR1 as SQVTM and CDR2 as ANQGSEA. CDR3 residues: CSAMDGYGQPQHF. The CDR3, as DNA: TGCAGCGCCATGGACGGGTATGGTCAGCCCCAGCATTTT.

The rearrangement links TRBV6-4 to TRBJ1-2; unclear D gene. Germline V gives CDR1 MRHNA, CDR2 SNTAGT. The CDR3 contains 13 residues. V dropped 0 bases and J dropped 8 bases, with 10 bases sitting between them. In DNA form, the CDR3 reads TGTGCCAGCAGTGACTCTCCCGCGGTGGGCTACACCTTC. This translates into CASSDSPAVGYTF.

V and J are TRBV7-8 and TRBJ2-7, with 7 bases matching TRBD2. V lost 1 base, J lost 10 bases, and 10 bases stayed unmatched. The germline CDR1 and CDR2 sequences are SGHVS and FQNEAQ. This CDR3 spans 14 amino acids. The CDR3 is CASSLDQVAGDQYF. The CDR3 DNA sequence: TGTGCCAGCAGCTTAGATCAGGTGGCGGGAGACCAGTACTTC.

This clone occurred once. This sequence joins TRBV7-3 and TRBJ1-6, with 8 bases aligning to TRBD1. The CDR3 consists of 18 residues. Germline assignment: CDR1 SGHTA and CDR2 FQGTGA. V was pared by 0 bases and J by 4 bases, with 8 bases of the junction left unmatched. CDR3 in DNA: TGTGCCAGCAGCTTAACGGGGACAGGAACTTCATATAATTCACCCCTCCACTTT. Its protein product is CASSLTGTGTSYNSPLHF.

The gene calls are TRBV5-6 and TRBJ2-1; 8 positions agree with TRBD1. With 0 bases clipped from V and 1 base from J, the junction kept 3 bases outside the gene matches. CDR1 and CDR2 from the germline V gene are SGHDT and YYEEEE. The CDR3 extends over 16 amino acids. In nucleotides, the CDR3 is TGTGCCAGCAGCTTGGTGGACAGGGTGTCCTACAATGAGCAGTTCTTC. Translation: CASSLVDRVSYNEQFF.

This clone has only a few counts. The chain uses TRBV6-5 and TRBJ1-4, with 7 positions matching TRBD1. V trimming: 6 bases; J trimming: 8 bases; junction bases outside the gene matches: 9. CDR3 length: 14 amino acids. CDR1 and CDR2 from the germline V gene are MNHEY and SVGAGI. The CDR3 spells CASREGGAREKLFF. The CDR3 region has the DNA TGTGCCAGCAGAGAAGGGGGCGCAAGGGAAAAACTGTTTTTT.

The chain has TRBV5-8 and TRBJ1-1; D gene ambiguous. Germline CDR1 reads SGHTS; CDR2 reads YDEGEE. V lost 4 bases to trimming and J lost 7 bases, with 11 bases between them. The CDR3 consists of 12 residues. DNA of the CDR3: TGTGCCAGCAGCCCGATTTCGTATGAAGCTTTCTTT. Protein: CASSPISYEAFF.

J is TRBJ2-7 and V is TRBV27; weak D call: TRBD2 (5 bases). Trimming stripped 8 bases from V and 0 bases from J, with 14 bases between. CDR1 is MNHEY and CDR2 is SMNVEV in the germline V gene (reference sequence). This CDR3 has 14 residues. CDR3 coding DNA: TGTGCCAGCGCAAGGACGGGAAGCTCCTACGAGCAGTACTTC. Amino acids: CASARTGSSYEQYF.

This clone turned up a few times. The chain couples TRBV27 to TRBJ2-1; D is undetermined. V dropped 6 bases and J dropped 7 bases, with 7 bases sitting between them. This CDR3 is 11 amino acids long. CDR1 is MNHEY and CDR2 is SMNVEV in the germline V gene (reference sequence). CDR3 DNA sequence: TGTGCCAGCAGGGTAAAGAATGAGCAGTTCTTC. It is translated as CASRVKNEQFF.

This rearrangement joins TRBV7-2 to TRBJ2-6; D remains ambiguous. Germline CDR1 SGHTA, CDR2 FQGNSA. V was cut by 5 bases and J by 3 bases, with 8 bases left in between. The CDR3 loop spans 14 amino acids. Here the CDR3 DNA reads TGTGCCAGCAGCGCGGTTCTTGGGGCCAACGTCCTGACTTTC. Translated: CASSAVLGANVLTF.

This chain uses TRBV28 with TRBJ2-7; 11 bases match TRBD2. There are 16 residues in the CDR3. After removal of 2 bases from V and 2 bases from J, the junction contained 5 bases not matched to a gene. CDR1 and CDR2 from the germline V gene are MDHEN and SYDVKM. This CDR3 reads CASSLLGTSGAYEQYF. Here the CDR3 DNA reads TGTGCCAGCAGTTTACTTGGGACTAGCGGAGCCTACGAGCAGTACTTC.

The chain carries TRBV9 and TRBJ2-5; 12 nucleotides line up with TRBD2. The germline V gene encodes CDR1 SGDLS and CDR2 YYNGEE. The CDR3 has 16 residues. V lost 3 bases to trimming and J lost 5 bases; unmatched junction nucleotides: 8. The chain's CDR3 is CASSALAGGPWETQYF. Written as DNA, the CDR3 is TGTGCCAGCAGCGCCCTAGCGGGAGGGCCCTGGGAGACCCAGTACTTC.

The chain joins TRBV7-2 to TRBJ1-1; TRBD1 matches at 10 bases. The germline gives CDR1 SGHTA, CDR2 FQGNSA. The CDR3 covers 13 residues. V gave up 5 bases and J gave up 13 bases; unmatched junction bases: 10. CDR3 protein: CASSPGTGETGFF. The CDR3 DNA sequence: TGTGCCAGCAGCCCCGGGACAGGGGAGACGGGTTTCTTT.

The V gene is TRBV10-3, the J gene TRBJ1-2; D gene uncertain. The germline CDR1 and CDR2 sequences are ENHRY and SYGVKD. Trimming removed 7 bases at V and 4 bases at J, with 13 bases between. CDR3 length: 13 residues. CDR3 nucleotides: TGTGCCATCACCTCCCTTGAGACCTATGGCTACACCTTC. The encoded protein is CAITSLETYGYTF.